The sequence of this T cell receptor (beta chain) was determined in a study of CXCR3-negative and CXCR3-positive naive CD8 T cells. Study results and caveats: Relative to memory CD8+ cells, whose diversity was much lower, both naive subsets had comparably high diversity. TRB CDR3s were more hydrophobic in CXCR3-positive than in CXCR3-negative naive cells. Naive CXCR3-negative and CXCR3-positive cells had similar TRBV-TRBJ usage; memory differed.

This CDR3 comprises 15 residues. Germline V CDR1 and CDR2: SEHNR, FQNEAQ (reference sequence). Concerning this clonotype: The target antigen is unknown.

The study made its TRB cDNA libraries by 5' RACE, adding UMI labels. TCRdb re-called the 5' RACE reads; one entry per CDR3 protein, DNA not given. The specimen's table records some 110,000 distinct CDR3 sequences. The gene calls are TRBV7-9 and TRBJ2-7; TCRdb designates TRBD1, a call that cannot be tested without DNA. The specimen sequenced was naive CXCR3+ CD8+ T cells from blood. The subset is: CD45RO-CCR7+CD27+CD95- naive CD8+ T cells expressing CXCR3 (TNR3+). The clonotype originates from a human donor in good health. Some clones in this sample may be carry-over from other donors' samples. The CDR3 reads CASSLGQGAVYEQYF.